These 30 T cell receptor beta chains share one sample of origin, sequenced in a study of CD8 T cells in ankylosing spondylitis. TCRdb ran MiXCR on the 5' RACE reads and lists one entry per CDR3 protein. The table shows 750,000 to 850,000 distinct CDR3 sequences, with approximately 12% occurring only once. General study results and limits: The study identified a TCR beta motif of several highly homologous variants that appeared characteristic of ankylosing spondylitis blood.

For these receptors, no antigen is known. Sequencing input: blood, either unsorted or a sorted T cell fraction (not recorded which). The receptor source for this set is a male donor with ankylosing spondylitis.

This clonotype was recorded many times. V usage is TRBV4-2 and J usage is TRBJ1-2; D call uncertain. This CDR3 is 14 amino acids long. Trimming shortened V by 1 base and J by 1 base, and 7 bases separated the two germline ends. Germline V lookup: CDR1 LGHNA, CDR2 YNFKEQ. CDR3: CASSQGTYNYGYTF. In DNA form, the CDR3 reads TGTGCCAGCAGCCAAGGGACCTATAACTATGGCTACACCTTC.

This clonotype was counted a few times. This chain uses TRBV10-1 with TRBJ2-7; D is perhaps TRBD1 (6 bases). The CDR3 loop spans 14 amino acids. The germline CDR1 and CDR2 sequences are WNHNN and SYGVQD (reference sequence). V was pared by 7 bases and J by 2 bases, with 15 bases between. CDR3: CASIGQKRTYEQYF. CDR3 DNA: TGCGCCAGCATTGGACAGAAAAGGACCTACGAGCAGTACTTC.

This clonotype was recorded many times. This chain links TRBV7-2 with TRBJ1-2; the D is unclear. Germline V gene sequence: CDR1 SGHTA, CDR2 FQGNSA. This CDR3 is built from 14 residues. The V end lost 2 bases, the J end lost 1 base, and 8 bases lay between the germline ends. CDR3 sequence (DNA): TGTGCCAGCAGCTTATCGGCGGTTAACTATGGCTACACCTTC. Translated: CASSLSAVNYGYTF.

This clonotype was found many times. This sequence joins TRBV10-1 and TRBJ2-5; D uncertain. V lost 2 bases and J 4 bases, leaving 11 bases between the germline ends. Germline-derived CDR1 and CDR2 are WNHNN and SYGVQD (reference sequence). This CDR3 has 14 residues. In nucleotides, the CDR3 is TGCGCCAGCAGTGAGGGAGTCCGTAGAGAGACCCAGTACTTC. This encodes CASSEGVRRETQYF.

This clonotype was observed a few times. J is TRBJ2-7 and V is TRBV28, with 9 bases lining up with TRBD1. V shed 7 bases and J 4 bases; nucleotides not matched to a gene: 8. Germline assignment: CDR1 MDHEN and CDR2 SYDVKM. The CDR3 is 14 amino acids. CDR3 sequence (DNA): TGTGCCAGCACCTTTGGGACAGGGCCGTACGAGCAGTACTTC. Its translation: CASTFGTGPYEQYF.

This clonotype was detected a few times. CDR3 nucleotide sequence: TGTGCCAGCAGCTACCGGACAGGGCACCGATACGAGCAGTACTTC. Translation gives CASSYRTGHRYEQYF. The chain combines TRBV14 with TRBJ2-7; 8 bases align to TRBD1. This CDR3 is built from 15 residues. Trimming removed 5 bases from V and 4 bases from J; junction bases left unmatched: 10. Germline loops: CDR1 SGHDN, CDR2 FVKESK.

In this sample, this clonotype turned up many times. The rearrangement links TRBV7-3 to TRBJ1-3; TRBD1 is a possible D gene (5 bases). Per the germline V gene, CDR1 is SGHTA and CDR2 is FQGTGA. CDR3 length equals 13 residues. Trimming pared 5 bases from V and 2 bases from J, leaving 7 bases between. CDR3 sequence (DNA): TGTGCCAGCAGCGAGACAGCTGGAAACACCATATATTTT. It encodes CASSETAGNTIYF.

This clonotype has ten or more counts. CDR3 region: CASSYSRSRYEQYF. DNA of the CDR3: TGTGCCAGCAGTTACTCGAGGTCCAGATACGAGCAGTACTTC. The chain recombines TRBV6-5 with TRBJ2-7; D remains ambiguous. This CDR3 contains 14 residues. The germline V and J ends were trimmed by 0 bases and 4 bases, with 10 bases remaining between them. Germline V lookup: CDR1 MNHEY, CDR2 SVGAGI.

There are a few counts of this clonotype. One end of the junction fails to match germline, which may point to a read error. This sequence joins TRBV7-7 and TRBJ2-1; D is possibly TRBD1 (6 bases). Germline assignment: CDR1 SSHAT and CDR2 FNYEAQ (reference sequence). This CDR3 is 11 amino acids long. The CDR3 region is CASSAGDEQFF. CDR3 DNA: TGTGCTAGCAGCGCAGGGGATGAGCAGTTCTTC.

This clonotype was observed a few times. This chain connects TRBV7-2 to TRBJ2-3, with TRBD2 matching 7 bases. V trimming: 3 bases; J trimming: 2 bases; junction bases outside the gene matches: 5. The germline CDR1 and CDR2 sequences are SGHTA and FQGNSA. This CDR3 comprises 15 residues. The CDR3 region is CASSFARGVTDTQYF. The CDR3 DNA reads TGTGCCAGCAGCTTTGCCCGGGGGGTCACAGATACGCAGTATTTT.

This clonotype was detected ten times or more. The chain has TRBV20-1 and TRBJ2-1, with 8 bases matching TRBD1. CDR3 length equals 12 residues. J gave up 10 bases and V 3 bases, and 5 bases lay outside the gene matches. Germline assignment: CDR1 DFQATT and CDR2 SNEGSKA (reference sequence). CDR3 nucleotide sequence: TGCAGTGCTAGGACAGGGGTACGAGAGCAGTTCTTC. This encodes CSARTGVREQFF.

This clonotype was recorded at least ten times. The J gene is TRBJ2-3, the V gene TRBV20-1, with a possible D match to TRBD2 (5 bases). Trimming shortened V by 1 base and J by 4 bases, and 15 bases separated the two germline ends. Per the germline V gene, CDR1 is DFQATT and CDR2 is SNEGSKA (reference sequence). The CDR3 is 15 amino acids. CDR3 amino acids: CSARALVRYSDTQYF. As DNA, the CDR3 is TGCAGTGCTAGAGCACTAGTTAGGTATTCAGATACGCAGTATTTT.

The chain links TRBV20-1 to TRBJ2-5, with 10 bases matching TRBD2. J was trimmed by 4 bases and V by 0 bases; bases with no gene match: 8. Germline V gene sequence: CDR1 DFQATT, CDR2 SNEGSKA (reference sequence). The CDR3 extends over 16 amino acids. CDR3 protein: CSARDSASGSGETQYF. Written as DNA, the CDR3 is TGCAGTGCTAGAGATTCGGCTAGCGGGAGCGGAGAGACCCAGTACTTC.

V is TRBV5-4 and J is TRBJ2-3, with 7 bases lining up with TRBD2. V was clipped by 4 bases and J by 5 bases; unmatched bases: 10. Per germline, CDR1 SGHNT and CDR2 YYREEE (reference sequence). CDR3 size: 15 residues. The CDR3 region has the DNA TGTGCCAGCAGCGGGGAGCGGGAAAGGGGAGATACGCAGTATTTT. Translating gives CASSGERERGDTQYF.

The rearrangement joins TRBV7-6 to TRBJ1-4; weak D call: TRBD1 (5 bases). The CDR3 length is 16 residues. V lost 3 bases, J lost 5 bases, and 16 bases lay in between. In germline, CDR1 is SGHVS, CDR2 FNYEAQ. The CDR3 coding sequence is TGTGCCAGCAGCTTGGCACCGGGGCGGCAAAATGAAAAACTGTTTTTT. It specifies CASSLAPGRQNEKLFF. The whole variable domain, filled in from reference TRBV7-6 and TRBJ1-4, reads GAGVSQSPRYKVTKRGQDVALRCDPISGHVSLYWYRQALGQGPEFLTYFNYEAQQDKSGLPNDRFSAERPEGSISTLTIQRTEQRDSAMYRCASSLAPGRQNEKLFFGSGTQLSVL.

This clonotype was observed many times. This chain joins TRBV6-5 and TRBJ2-1; 11 nucleotides align to TRBD2. V shed 3 bases and J 4 bases; nucleotides not matched to a gene: 8. The CDR3 length is 17 residues. Germline CDR1 is MNHEY and CDR2 is SVGAGI. CDR3: CASSYPLAGGTYNEQFF. CDR3 bases: TGTGCCAGCAGTTATCCCCTAGCGGGGGGAACTTACAATGAGCAGTTCTTC.

A few counts support this clonotype. The rearrangement joins TRBV5-1 to TRBJ2-4; 12 bases map to TRBD1. J lost 12 bases, V lost 4 bases, and 8 bases had no gene match. The CDR3 totals 14 residues. CDR1 and CDR2 from the germline V gene are SGHRS and YFSETQ. For the CDR3, the DNA is TGCGCCAGCAGCGGGGGGACAGGGGGCGAGTCTCAGTACTTC. It is translated as CASSGGTGGESQYF.

This clonotype was detected only a few times. V and J are TRBV7-2 and TRBJ2-7; D gene uncertain. V lost 0 bases and J lost 2, with 8 bases in between. Germline V gene data show CDR1 as SGHTA and CDR2 as FQGNSA. The CDR3 is made up of 14 amino acids. The CDR3 coding sequence is TGTGCCAGCAGCTTAGCGGGAAAGACCTACGAGCAGTACTTC. Protein product: CASSLAGKTYEQYF.

This clonotype was seen a handful of times. The chain combines TRBV20-1 with TRBJ2-7, with D perhaps assigned TRBD1 or TRBD2 (5 bases each). Germline V CDR1 and CDR2: DFQATT, SNEGSKA (reference sequence). CDR3 length: 12 residues. Trimming removed 6 bases from V and 4 bases from J, with 13 bases in between. CDR3 sequence (DNA): TGCAGTGCGGGTAGGGACGGGTACGAGCAGTACTTC. Its protein product is CSAGRDGYEQYF.

Turning to this clonotype: A much larger clone sits a single nucleotide away, making a read error possible. The chain joins TRBV5-1 to TRBJ2-2, with D possibly being TRBD1 or TRBD2 (6 bases each). CDR1 SGHRS and CDR2 YFSETQ come from the germline V gene. The CDR3 extends over 15 amino acids. Deletions cut 6 bases from V and 0 bases from J, with 12 bases between. CDR3 protein: CASTPGEANTGELFF. CDR3 DNA sequence: TGCGCCAGCACCCCAGGGGAGGCGAACACCGGGGAGCTGTTTTTT.

This clonotype has only a few counts. The V call is TRBV13, the J call TRBJ2-3, with D uncertain. The germline V gene has CDR1 PRHDT and CDR2 FYEKMQ (reference sequence). The CDR3 extends over 15 amino acids. V was clipped by 5 bases and J by 0 bases, with 12 bases between them. CDR3 nucleotide sequence: TGTGCCAGCAGCCTCCGGCCCAGAAGCACAGATACGCAGTATTTT. Its translation: CASSLRPRSTDTQYF.

This clonotype was seen at least ten times. The rearrangement joins TRBV5-1 to TRBJ2-1; no firm D call. In germline, CDR1 is SGHRS, CDR2 YFSETQ. V lost 1 base and J lost 6, with 5 bases in between. The CDR3 contains 12 residues. The CDR3: CASSLIGNEQFF. The CDR3 bases are TGCGCCAGCAGCTTGATTGGCAATGAGCAGTTCTTC.

This clonotype was counted at least ten times. The chain employs TRBV5-1 and TRBJ2-3; no definite D call. V lost 1 base to trimming and J lost 2 bases, with 8 bases between them. The CDR3 has 14 residues. CDR1 and CDR2 (germline): SGHRS, YFSETQ. The CDR3 sequence: CASSLTPNTDTQYF. The CDR3 bases are TGCGCCAGCAGCTTGACGCCCAACACAGATACGCAGTATTTT.

This clonotype was detected only a few times. The conserved phenylalanine or tryptophan normally closing the CDR3 is absent here, so this likely arose from a read error. The chain recombines TRBV29-1 with TRBJ2-5; D not certain. V was trimmed by 5 bases and J by 0 bases, leaving 10 bases between them. In germline, CDR1 is SQVTM, CDR2 ANQGSEA. The CDR3 is made up of 13 amino acids. The CDR3 nucleotides are TGCAGCGTTATTAAGGGCAACCAAGAGACCCAGTACTCC. Translated: CSVIKGNQETQYS.

The chain joins TRBV10-3 to TRBJ1-2; a possible D gene is TRBD1 (6 bases). Deletions cut 4 bases from V and 3 bases from J, with 6 bases between. The CDR3 spans 12 residues. CDR1 and CDR2 from the germline V gene are ENHRY and SYGVKD. The CDR3 sequence: CAISAGDYGYTF. The DNA for the CDR3 is TGTGCCATCAGTGCAGGGGACTATGGCTACACCTTC.

Only a few counts were recorded for this clonotype. CDR3 in amino acids: CASSTSLRGREEQYF. CDR3 in DNA: TGTGCCAGCTCTACATCCTTAAGGGGGCGGGAAGAGCAGTACTTC. V is TRBV18 and J is TRBJ2-7, with D possibly being TRBD1 (7 bases). CDR3 size: 15 residues. Germline lookup yields CDR1 KGHSH and CDR2 LQKENI. V lost 6 bases and J lost 7, with 22 bases in between.

The chain couples TRBV4-3 to TRBJ1-4; D ambiguous. The CDR3 runs to 21 residues. Per germline, CDR1 LGHNA and CDR2 YSLEER. V shed 6 bases and J shed 7 bases, with 36 bases lying between them. The CDR3 spells CASSARYREGRRGPGTEKLFF. In nucleotides, the CDR3 is TGCGCCAGCAGTGCAAGATACCGGGAGGGCCGCCGAGGGCCCGGTACTGAAAAACTGTTTTTT.

The table lists this clonotype with many counts. This chain uses TRBV12-3 or TRBV12-4 with TRBJ2-3; D not certain. V lost 3 bases and J 0 bases, leaving 19 bases between the germline ends. This CDR3 contains 18 residues. The CDR3 nucleotides read TGTGCCAGCAGTTTTAACTTACAGCTGGGTGGGAGCACAGATACGCAGTATTTT. Translating it yields CASSFNLQLGGSTDTQYF.

This clonotype was found many times. This sequence joins TRBV12-3 or TRBV12-4 and TRBJ2-6; 10 nucleotides agree with TRBD1. The CDR3 extends over 18 amino acids. J was trimmed by 1 base and V by 5 bases; bases with no gene match: 8. The CDR3 here is CASSIGTGVPSGANVLTF. The CDR3 DNA is TGTGCCAGCAGTATTGGGACAGGGGTGCCTTCTGGGGCCAACGTCCTGACTTTC.

This clonotype was recorded a few times. V usage is TRBV12-5 and J usage is TRBJ2-2; the D is unclear. V shed 5 bases and J shed 1 base, with 17 bases lying between them. The CDR3 has 17 amino acids. Germline CDR1 LGHNT, CDR2 FRNRAP. The CDR3 DNA is TGTGCTAGTGGTCTCTTTATGGAGCTTGGGAACACCGGGGAGCTGTTTTTT. Its translation: CASGLFMELGNTGELFF. Combining the CDR3 with reference TRBV12-5 and TRBJ2-2 gives the whole variable domain DARVTQTPRHKVTEMGQEVTMRCQPILGHNTVFWYRQTMMQGLELLAYFRNRAPLDDSGMPKDRFSAEMPDATLATLKIQPSEPRDSAVYFCASGLFMELGNTGELFFGEGSRLTVL.